This TCR beta chain was recovered during a study of shared clonotypes between healthy human individuals. The CDR3 covers 13 residues. V gave up 4 bases and J gave up 10 bases; unmatched junction bases: 7. In germline, CDR1 is SGHDN, CDR2 FVKESK. Study-wide points: Deeper or shallower sequencing was expected to change how clonotypes are shared among donors.

The sample holds one count of this clone. Antigen specificity is unknown. Other DNA sequences within the sample encode an identical CDR3. The deep-level immunoSEQ assay was used. Data came from immunoSEQ multiplex PCR; TCRdb stores just in-frame clones and leaves some out. This sample has approximately 500,000 clones, with approximately 82% found just once. The sequenced sample was PBMCs. The chain carries TRBV14 and TRBJ1-5; 7 bases line up with TRBD1. The sequence was obtained from a woman between 40 and 50 years old in good health. Some clones in this sample may be carry-over from other donors' samples. The CDR3 DNA follows: TGTGCCAGCAGCCCGTCTGACAGGGCCCCCCAGCATTTT. It is translated as CASSPSDRAPQHF.